This T cell receptor (beta chain) was captured by sequencing in a study of blood T cell repertoires in COVID-19. About the research overall: Acute-phase and convalescent COVID-19 samples originated in the United States, Italy and Spain. Sources were T cells, B-cell-depleted T cells, or PBMCs; the material itself was cDNA or gDNA.

Only in-frame clones appear in the TCRdb table, and some are missing; sequencing was by immunoSEQ multiplex PCR. The data contain about 200,000 clones, roughly 90% of them singletons. The CDR3 has 16 amino acids. Germline values: CDR1 SNHLY, CDR2 FYNNEI. The J segment lost 6 bases and the V segment lost 1 base, leaving 7 bases of the junction unmatched. The V and J genes are TRBV2 and TRBJ2-3; 10 bases align to TRBD2. The origin of this receptor is a man aged 50-60 years with acute or convalescent COVID-19. The sample comprised peripheral blood. CDR3 sequence: CASSEVSGGADDTQYF. The CDR3 DNA is TGTGCCAGCAGTGAAGTCAGCGGGGGGGCCGATGATACGCAGTATTTT.